The rows below give T cell receptor beta chains drawn from one sample of a study of regulatory T cells in long-lasting Graves disease. TCRdb used MiXCR to reprocess the multiplex PCR reads, holding one entry per CDR3 protein. The table records 450,000 to 650,000 distinct CDR3 sequences, around 15% of them present only once. This same sample was also taken into another study, of T cells in Graves' hyperthyroidism and ophthalmopathy.

Sequencing was performed on peripheral blood mononuclear cells (PBMCs), taken at new diagnosis, from a patient treated with antithyroid drugs. The receptor set was obtained from a woman aged 35-60 years with Graves disease. Both conserved end residues are part of each CDR3. D genes are given only for firm matches. The size of a clone is reported for some rows only, either as once, few or many, or as a class for expanded clones.

abundance: few
j_gene: TRBJ2-5
len: 15
d_gene: TRBD1
v_gene: TRBV9
CDR3aa: CASSVGQGVRETQYF
CDR3nt: TGTGCCAGCAGCGTAGGACAGGGTGTGAGGGAGACCCAGTACTTC

abundance: many
j_gene: TRBJ2-7
len: 15
d_gene: -
v_gene: TRBV11-2
CDR3aa: CASSFFSAPSTEQYF
CDR3nt: TGTGCCAGCAGCTTTTTCTCCGCCCCCTCTACCGAGCAGTACTTC

abundance: few
j_gene: TRBJ2-7
len: 15
d_gene: TRBD1
v_gene: TRBV11-2
CDR3aa: CASSIRGQGYNEQYF
CDR3nt: TGTGCCAGCAGCATAAGAGGACAGGGGTACAACGAGCAGTACTTC

abundance: -
j_gene: TRBJ1-2
len: 16
d_gene: -
v_gene: TRBV6-2/TRBV6-3
CDR3aa: CASRGASWGGSYGYTF
CDR3nt: TGTGCCAGCAGAGGGGCCTCGTGGGGGGGAAGCTATGGCTACACCTTC

abundance: many
j_gene: TRBJ1-1
len: 15
d_gene: TRBD1
v_gene: TRBV18
CDR3aa: CASSPETGVRAEAFF
CDR3nt: TGTGCCAGCTCACCGGAGACAGGGGTAAGGGCTGAAGCTTTCTTT

abundance: -
j_gene: TRBJ1-3
len: 15
d_gene: -
v_gene: TRBV28
CDR3aa: CASSSPGVYGNTIYF
CDR3nt: TGTGCCAGCAGCTCCCCCGGAGTTTACGGAAACACCATATATTTT

abundance: -
j_gene: TRBJ2-3
len: 13
d_gene: TRBD2
v_gene: TRBV12-3/TRBV12-4
CDR3aa: CASSAGGPDTQYF
CDR3nt: TGTGCCAGCAGTGCGGGGGGGCCAGATACGCAGTATTTT

abundance: many
j_gene: TRBJ1-3
len: 15
d_gene: -
v_gene: TRBV11-1
CDR3aa: CASSLDSDSGNTIYF
CDR3nt: TGTGCCAGCAGCCTGGACAGTGACTCTGGAAACACCATATATTTT

abundance: -
j_gene: TRBJ1-1
len: 11
d_gene: -
v_gene: TRBV12-3/TRBV12-4
CDR3aa: CASSRETEALF
CDR3nt: TGTGCCAGCAGTCGGGAGACTGAAGCTCTCTTT

abundance: many
j_gene: TRBJ2-3
len: 14
d_gene: -
v_gene: TRBV2
CDR3aa: CASRDMGLVDTQYF
CDR3nt: TGTGCCAGCCGGGACATGGGGTTAGTAGATACGCAGTATTTT

abundance: -
j_gene: TRBJ1-1
len: 14
d_gene: -
v_gene: TRBV7-9
CDR3aa: CASSSGTVVTEAFF
CDR3nt: TGTGCCAGCAGCTCCGGGACGGTAGTCACTGAAGCTTTCTTT

abundance: many
j_gene: TRBJ2-3
len: 11
d_gene: -
v_gene: TRBV29-1
CDR3aa: CSVEGLDTQYF
CDR3nt: TGCAGCGTTGAAGGGCTAGATACGCAGTATTTT

abundance: many
j_gene: TRBJ2-5
len: 14
d_gene: -
v_gene: TRBV11-2
CDR3aa: CASSLFSGLETQYF
CDR3nt: TGTGCCAGCAGCTTATTCTCAGGGTTGGAGACCCAGTACTTC

abundance: many
j_gene: TRBJ1-5
len: 17
d_gene: TRBD1
v_gene: TRBV12-5
CDR3aa: CASGPPTGQGDRQPQHF
CDR3nt: TGTGCTAGTGGTCCGCCTACGGGACAGGGCGACCGACAGCCCCAGCATTTT

abundance: -
j_gene: TRBJ1-6
len: 15
d_gene: -
v_gene: TRBV5-1
CDR3aa: CASRHRSSYNSPLHF
CDR3nt: TGCGCCAGCAGGCACAGGAGCTCCTATAATTCACCCCTCCACTTT

abundance: -
j_gene: TRBJ1-3
len: 18
d_gene: -
v_gene: TRBV9
CDR3aa: CASSVAGGVLGSGNTIYF
CDR3nt: TGTGCCAGCAGCGTAGCGGGAGGGGTTCTGGGCTCTGGAAACACCATATATTTT

abundance: -
j_gene: TRBJ2-1
len: 15
d_gene: -
v_gene: TRBV19
CDR3aa: CASSIRQSSYNEQFF
CDR3nt: TGTGCCAGTAGTATACGACAGAGCTCCTACAATGAGCAGTTCTTC

abundance: few
j_gene: TRBJ2-2
len: 13
d_gene: -
v_gene: TRBV29-1
CDR3aa: CSAIEQLDGELFF
CDR3nt: TGCAGCGCCATTGAACAACTTGACGGGGAGCTGTTTTTT

abundance: many
j_gene: TRBJ2-7
len: 13
d_gene: -
v_gene: TRBV28
CDR3aa: CASSFESLYEQYF
CDR3nt: TGTGCCAGCAGTTTTGAGTCCCTTTACGAGCAGTACTTC

abundance: -
j_gene: TRBJ2-2
len: 16
d_gene: -
v_gene: TRBV19
CDR3aa: CASSREPTEYTGELFF
CDR3nt: TGTGCCAGTAGTAGGGAACCTACAGAATACACCGGGGAGCTGTTTTTT

abundance: many
j_gene: TRBJ2-7
len: 15
d_gene: -
v_gene: TRBV2
CDR3aa: CASSEQRRSTYEQYF
CDR3nt: TGTGCCAGCAGTGAACAGCGGAGATCAACTTACGAGCAGTACTTC

abundance: few
j_gene: TRBJ2-3
len: 16
d_gene: TRBD2
v_gene: TRBV9
CDR3aa: CASSVGSGGYTDTQYF
CDR3nt: TGTGCCAGCAGCGTAGGAAGCGGGGGATACACAGATACGCAGTATTTT

abundance: -
j_gene: TRBJ2-3
len: 12
d_gene: -
v_gene: TRBV30
CDR3aa: CAWSVRGAPSDF
CDR3nt: TGTGCCTGGAGTGTTCGTGGGGCCCCGTCGGATTTT

abundance: many
j_gene: TRBJ1-1
len: 15
d_gene: -
v_gene: TRBV6-2/TRBV6-3
CDR3aa: CAILPIGTGNTEAFF
CDR3nt: TGTGCCATTTTACCAATCGGGACGGGGAACACTGAAGCTTTCTTT

abundance: few
j_gene: TRBJ2-3
len: 16
d_gene: -
v_gene: TRBV5-6
CDR3aa: CASSLGVSGATDTQYF
CDR3nt: TGTGCCAGCAGCTTGGGGGTCTCAGGGGCCACAGATACGCAGTATTTT

abundance: many
j_gene: TRBJ1-5
len: 14
d_gene: -
v_gene: TRBV6-1
CDR3aa: CASRGMISNQPQHF
CDR3nt: TGTGCCAGCAGGGGAATGATTAGCAATCAGCCCCAGCATTTT

abundance: many
j_gene: TRBJ1-5
len: 13
d_gene: -
v_gene: TRBV2
CDR3aa: CASNPGGNQPQHF
CDR3nt: TGTGCCAGCAATCCTGGGGGCAATCAGCCCCAGCATTTT

abundance: many
j_gene: TRBJ2-2
len: 14
d_gene: -
v_gene: TRBV9
CDR3aa: CASSADGNTGELFF
CDR3nt: TGTGCCAGCAGCGCAGACGGAAACACCGGGGAGCTGTTTTTT

abundance: many
j_gene: TRBJ1-2
len: 13
d_gene: -
v_gene: TRBV6-1
CDR3aa: CASTPLGYYGYTF
CDR3nt: TGTGCCAGCACCCCCCTAGGGTACTATGGCTACACCTTC

abundance: -
j_gene: TRBJ1-2
len: 16
d_gene: -
v_gene: TRBV4-2
CDR3aa: CASSHPEWEGRGGYTF
CDR3nt: TGTGCCAGCAGCCATCCTGAATGGGAGGGGAGGGGTGGCTACACCTTC

abundance: many
j_gene: TRBJ2-2
len: 17
d_gene: -
v_gene: TRBV12-3/TRBV12-4
CDR3aa: CASSSPWGQLKTGELFF
CDR3nt: TGTGCCAGCAGTTCGCCTTGGGGGCAGCTTAAAACCGGGGAGCTGTTTTTT

abundance: -
j_gene: TRBJ2-3
len: 14
d_gene: -
v_gene: TRBV14
CDR3aa: CASSQDWATDTQYF
CDR3nt: TGTGCCAGCAGCCAAGATTGGGCTACAGATACGCAGTATTTT

abundance: few
j_gene: TRBJ2-5
len: 15
d_gene: -
v_gene: TRBV12-3/TRBV12-4
CDR3aa: CASSTLTAPVETQYF
CDR3nt: TGTGCCAGCAGTACCCTGACAGCCCCGGTCGAGACCCAGTACTTC

abundance: few
j_gene: TRBJ1-1
len: 15
d_gene: TRBD1
v_gene: TRBV6-1
CDR3aa: CATPGQGAPGTEAFF
CDR3nt: TGTGCCACCCCGGGACAGGGGGCGCCGGGCACTGAAGCTTTCTTT

abundance: once
j_gene: TRBJ2-1
len: 14
d_gene: TRBD1
v_gene: TRBV18
CDR3aa: CASSPGQGTYEQFF
CDR3nt: TGTGCCAGCTCCCCGGGACAGGGCACCTACGAGCAGTTCTTC

abundance: many
j_gene: TRBJ2-5
len: 15
d_gene: -
v_gene: TRBV28
CDR3aa: CASSLLGQRQETQYF
CDR3nt: TGTGCCAGCAGTTTATTAGGGCAGAGACAAGAGACCCAGTACTTC

abundance: many
j_gene: TRBJ1-4
len: 15
d_gene: -
v_gene: TRBV7-8
CDR3aa: CASSPVSRALGKLFF
CDR3nt: TGTGCCAGCAGCCCCGTCTCGAGGGCGTTAGGAAAACTGTTTTTT

abundance: few
j_gene: TRBJ2-1
len: 15
d_gene: TRBD2
v_gene: TRBV5-1
CDR3aa: CASSLRSSGGSEQFF
CDR3nt: TGCGCCAGCAGCTTGAGGTCTAGCGGGGGGAGTGAGCAGTTCTTC

abundance: few
j_gene: TRBJ1-4
len: 16
d_gene: -
v_gene: TRBV4-1
CDR3aa: CASSQDLRSRKEKLFF
CDR3nt: TGCGCCAGCAGCCAAGATTTGAGGTCCCGGAAGGAAAAACTGTTTTTT

abundance: -
j_gene: TRBJ1-3
len: 14
d_gene: -
v_gene: TRBV14
CDR3aa: CASSQARSGNTIYF
CDR3nt: TGTGCCAGCAGCCAGGCCCGATCTGGAAACACCATATATTTT

abundance: many
j_gene: TRBJ2-3
len: 14
d_gene: TRBD2
v_gene: TRBV2
CDR3aa: CASMKAGGTDTQYF
CDR3nt: TGTGCCAGCATGAAAGCGGGGGGGACAGATACGCAGTATTTT

abundance: few
j_gene: TRBJ2-5
len: 13
d_gene: TRBD1
v_gene: TRBV20-1
CDR3aa: CSAMTGPGETQYF
CDR3nt: TGCAGTGCTATGACAGGGCCCGGCGAGACCCAGTACTTC

abundance: many
j_gene: TRBJ2-1
len: 17
d_gene: TRBD2
v_gene: TRBV5-1
CDR3aa: CASRKTPRTSVADEQFF
CDR3nt: TGCGCCAGCAGAAAAACCCCCCGGACTAGCGTTGCGGATGAGCAGTTCTTC

abundance: few
j_gene: TRBJ1-1
len: 15
d_gene: -
v_gene: TRBV28
CDR3aa: CASSPRRDRITEAFF
CDR3nt: TGTGCCAGCAGCCCTAGAAGGGACCGAATAACTGAAGCTTTCTTT

abundance: -
j_gene: TRBJ1-5
len: 15
d_gene: TRBD1
v_gene: TRBV12-3/TRBV12-4
CDR3aa: CASRNDREDNQPQHF
CDR3nt: TGTGCCAGCAGAAATGACAGGGAAGACAATCAGCCCCAGCATTTT

abundance: many
j_gene: TRBJ2-5
len: 13
d_gene: -
v_gene: TRBV3-1
CDR3aa: CASSQLVQETQYF
CDR3nt: TGTGCCAGCAGCCAATTGGTCCAAGAGACCCAGTACTTC

abundance: many
j_gene: TRBJ2-3
len: 14
d_gene: -
v_gene: TRBV6-5
CDR3aa: CASSYQSWTDTQYF
CDR3nt: TGTGCCAGCAGTTACCAATCCTGGACAGATACGCAGTATTTT

abundance: many
j_gene: TRBJ1-5
len: 18
d_gene: TRBD1
v_gene: TRBV12-3/TRBV12-4
CDR3aa: CASSFRGQLLNSNQPQHF
CDR3nt: TGTGCCAGCAGTTTTAGGGGACAGCTACTGAATAGCAATCAGCCCCAGCATTTT